The 2 T cell receptor beta chains below were found in one sample sequenced in a study of blood T cell repertoires in COVID-19. The table came from immunoSEQ multiplex PCR; TCRdb's copy has only in-frame clones and leaves some out. This sample has under 300,000 clones, with over 75% found just once. Sequenced sample: peripheral blood. The receptors derive from a human donor in a cohort sampled during active COVID-19.

The chain combines TRBV10-1 with TRBJ2-2; 8 positions agree with TRBD1. With 5 bases clipped from V and 6 bases from J, the junction kept 5 bases outside the gene matches. CDR1 and CDR2 from the germline V gene are WNHNN and SYGVQD (reference sequence). The CDR3 is 14 residues long. Here the CDR3 DNA reads TGCGCCAGCAGTTTGACAGGGGTGGCCGGGGAGCTGTTTTTT. Residues: CASSLTGVAGELFF.

The chain carries TRBV4-1 and TRBJ2-1; 9 positions agree with TRBD2. J lost 1 base, V lost 0 bases, and 4 bases had no gene match. This CDR3 has 17 residues. Per germline, CDR1 MGHRA and CDR2 YSYEKL. The CDR3 region has the DNA TGCGCCAGCAGCCAAGAGGCTAGCGGGGTGTCCTACAATGAGCAGTTCTTC. Its translation is CASSQEASGVSYNEQFF.